This T cell receptor (beta chain) was identified during a study of T cells in Graves' hyperthyroidism and ophthalmopathy. Lactation, pregnancy, other autoimmune disease or uncontrolled infection led to exclusion of patients. Clinical symptoms, serum thyroxine, TRAb, thyroid ultrasound and orbital computed tomography informed diagnoses. This clonotype was counted only a few times. Trimming removed 2 bases at V and 6 bases at J, with 14 bases between. The CDR3 spans 14 residues. Germline CDR1 SGHKS, CDR2 YYEKEE (reference sequence). Using RNA transcripts as the source, TCR beta CDR3 regions were amplified. The HTBI primer set drove a first-round RT-PCR of the TCR CDR3. Via MiXCR, TCRdb re-called the multiplex PCR reads, giving one row per CDR3 protein. The table records approximately 300,000 distinct CDR3 sequences, about 15% of them present only once.

This TCR derives from a woman aged 55-69 years with Graves' ophthalmopathy. The V gene is TRBV5-5, the J gene TRBJ2-5; D is possibly TRBD1 (7 bases). Sequenced input: blood. DNA of the CDR3: TGTGCCAGCAGCTTCGGCCAGGGGGGACAGACCCAGTACTTC. This encodes CASSFGQGGQTQYF. The full variable domain, in which reference TRBV5-5 and TRBJ2-5 provide the parts outside the CDR3, is DAGVTQSPTHLIKTRGQQVTLRCSPISGHKSVSWYQQVLGQGPQFIFQYYEKEERGRGNFPDRFSARQFPNYSSELNVNALLLGDSALYLCASSFGQGGQTQYFGPGTRLLVL.